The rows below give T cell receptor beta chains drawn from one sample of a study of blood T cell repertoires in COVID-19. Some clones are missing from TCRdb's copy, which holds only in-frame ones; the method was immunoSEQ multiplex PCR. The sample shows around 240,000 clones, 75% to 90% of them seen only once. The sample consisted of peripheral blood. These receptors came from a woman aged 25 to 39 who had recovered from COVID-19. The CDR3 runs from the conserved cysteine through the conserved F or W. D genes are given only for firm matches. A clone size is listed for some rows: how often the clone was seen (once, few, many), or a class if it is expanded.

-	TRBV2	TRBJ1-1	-	CASLWTVNTEAFF	TGTGCCAGCCTCTGGACAGTGAACACTGAAGCTTTCTTT
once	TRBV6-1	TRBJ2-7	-	CASSLFYSTEQYF	TGTGCCAGCAGTTTATTTTACAGTACCGAGCAGTACTTC
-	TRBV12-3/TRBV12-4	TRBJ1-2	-	CASSFDRGYTF	TGTGCCAGCAGTTTCGACAGGGGCTACACCTTC
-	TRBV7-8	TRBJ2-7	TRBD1	CASSLAYRGTSDEQYF	TGTGCCAGCAGCTTAGCGTACAGGGGAACTTCGGACGAGCAGTACTTC
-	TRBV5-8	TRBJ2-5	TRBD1	CASSFGPGGSQETQYF	TGTGCCAGCAGCTTCGGCCCAGGGGGCTCGCAAGAGACCCAGTACTTC
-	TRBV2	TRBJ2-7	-	CASSPSHSSYEQYF	TGTGCCAGCTCACCGTCTCATAGCTCCTACGAGCAGTACTTC
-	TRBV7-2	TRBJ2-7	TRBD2	CASSQTSGGNYEQYF	TGTGCCAGCAGCCAGACTAGCGGGGGGAATTACGAGCAGTACTTC
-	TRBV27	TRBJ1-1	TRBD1	CASSLRQGRSEAFF	TGTGCCAGCAGTCTACGACAGGGAAGGTCTGAAGCTTTCTTT
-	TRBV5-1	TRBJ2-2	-	CASSLAGTFNTGELFF	TGCGCCAGCAGCTTGGCCGGGACATTTAACACCGGGGAGCTGTTTTTT
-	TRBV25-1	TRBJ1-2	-	CASSPTGVNYGYTF	TGTGCCAGCAGTCCTACGGGTGTCAACTATGGCTACACCTTC
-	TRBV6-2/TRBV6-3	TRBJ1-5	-	CASSYWGQAVGNQPQHF	TGTGCCAGCAGTTACTGGGGGCAGGCGGTGGGCAATCAGCCCCAGCATTTT
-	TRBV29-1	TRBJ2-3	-	CSVEAGTDTQYF	TGCAGCGTTGAGGCAGGCACAGATACGCAGTATTTT
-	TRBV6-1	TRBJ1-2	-	CASSDWQSGYTF	TGTGCCAGCAGTGATTGGCAGTCTGGCTACACCTTC
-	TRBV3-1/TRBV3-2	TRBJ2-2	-	CASRRSGVLTGELFF	TGTGCCAGCAGACGTAGCGGAGTACTAACCGGGGAGCTGTTTTTT